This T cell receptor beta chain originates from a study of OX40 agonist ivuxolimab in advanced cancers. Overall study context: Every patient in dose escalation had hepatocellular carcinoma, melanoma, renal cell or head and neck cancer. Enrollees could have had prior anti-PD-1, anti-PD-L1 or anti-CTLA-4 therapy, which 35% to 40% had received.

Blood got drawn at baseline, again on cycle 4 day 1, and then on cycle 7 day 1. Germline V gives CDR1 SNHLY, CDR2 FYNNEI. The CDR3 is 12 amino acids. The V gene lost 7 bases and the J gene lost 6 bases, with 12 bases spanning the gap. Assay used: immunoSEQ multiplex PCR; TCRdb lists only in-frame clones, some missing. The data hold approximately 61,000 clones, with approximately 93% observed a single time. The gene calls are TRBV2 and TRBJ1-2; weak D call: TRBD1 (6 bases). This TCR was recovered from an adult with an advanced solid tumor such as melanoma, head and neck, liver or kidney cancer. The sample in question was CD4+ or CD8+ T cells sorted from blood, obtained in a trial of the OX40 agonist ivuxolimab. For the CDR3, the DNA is TGTGCCAGCATTCAGGGACAAGATGGCTACACCTTC. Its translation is CASIQGQDGYTF.